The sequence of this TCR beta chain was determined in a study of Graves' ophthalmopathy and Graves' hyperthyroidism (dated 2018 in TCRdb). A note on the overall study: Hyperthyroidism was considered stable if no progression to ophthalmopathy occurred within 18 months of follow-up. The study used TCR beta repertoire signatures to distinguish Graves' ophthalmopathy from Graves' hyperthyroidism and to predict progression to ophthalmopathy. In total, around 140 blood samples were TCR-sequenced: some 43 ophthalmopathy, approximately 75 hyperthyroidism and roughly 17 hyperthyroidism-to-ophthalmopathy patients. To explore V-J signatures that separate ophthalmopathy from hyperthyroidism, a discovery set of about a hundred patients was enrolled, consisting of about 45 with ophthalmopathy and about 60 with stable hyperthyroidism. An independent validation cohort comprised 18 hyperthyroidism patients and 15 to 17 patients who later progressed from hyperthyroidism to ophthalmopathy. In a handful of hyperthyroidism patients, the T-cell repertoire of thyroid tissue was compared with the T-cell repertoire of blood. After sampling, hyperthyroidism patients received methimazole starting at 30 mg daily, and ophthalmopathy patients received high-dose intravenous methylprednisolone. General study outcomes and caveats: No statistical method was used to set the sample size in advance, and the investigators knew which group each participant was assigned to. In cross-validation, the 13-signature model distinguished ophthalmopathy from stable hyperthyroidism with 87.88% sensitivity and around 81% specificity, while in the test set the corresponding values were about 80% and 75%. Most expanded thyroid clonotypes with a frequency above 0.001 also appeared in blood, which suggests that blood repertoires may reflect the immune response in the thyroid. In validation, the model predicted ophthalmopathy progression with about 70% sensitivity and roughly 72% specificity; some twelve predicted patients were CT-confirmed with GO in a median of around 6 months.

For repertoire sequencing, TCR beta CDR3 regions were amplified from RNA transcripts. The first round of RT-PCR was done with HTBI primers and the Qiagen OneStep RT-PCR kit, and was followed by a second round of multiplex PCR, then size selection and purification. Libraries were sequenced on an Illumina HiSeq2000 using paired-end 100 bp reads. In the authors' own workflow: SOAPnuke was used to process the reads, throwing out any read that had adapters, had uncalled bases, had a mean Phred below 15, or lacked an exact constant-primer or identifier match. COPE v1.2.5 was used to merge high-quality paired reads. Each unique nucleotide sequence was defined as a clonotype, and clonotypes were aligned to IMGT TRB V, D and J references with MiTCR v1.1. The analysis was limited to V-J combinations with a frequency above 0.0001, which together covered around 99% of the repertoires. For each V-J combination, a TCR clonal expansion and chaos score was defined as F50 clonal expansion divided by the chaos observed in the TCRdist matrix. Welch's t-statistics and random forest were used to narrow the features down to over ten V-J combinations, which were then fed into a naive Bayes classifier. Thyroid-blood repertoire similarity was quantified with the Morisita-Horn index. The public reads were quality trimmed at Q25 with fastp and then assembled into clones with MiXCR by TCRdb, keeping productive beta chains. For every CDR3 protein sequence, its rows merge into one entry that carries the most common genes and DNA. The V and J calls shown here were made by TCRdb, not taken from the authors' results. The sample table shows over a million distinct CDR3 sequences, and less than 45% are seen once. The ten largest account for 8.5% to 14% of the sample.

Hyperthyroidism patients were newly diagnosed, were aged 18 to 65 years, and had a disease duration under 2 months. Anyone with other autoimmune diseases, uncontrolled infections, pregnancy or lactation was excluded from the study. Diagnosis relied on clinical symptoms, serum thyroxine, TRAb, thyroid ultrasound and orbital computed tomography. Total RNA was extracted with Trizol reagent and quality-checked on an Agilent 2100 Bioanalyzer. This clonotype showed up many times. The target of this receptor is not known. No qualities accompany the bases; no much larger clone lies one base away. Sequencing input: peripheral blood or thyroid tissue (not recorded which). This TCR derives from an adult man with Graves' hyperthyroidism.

The sequence in DNA is TGTGCCAGCAGCGCCGACGGGAACACCGGGGAGCTGTTTTTT. Translated, it gives CASSADGNTGELFF. The rearrangement combines TRBV7-3 with TRBJ2-2; the D gene cannot be resolved reliably. Via the germline V gene, CDR1 is SGHTA and CDR2 FQGTGA. The CDR3 runs 14 residues from the cysteine to the phenylalanine. CDR3 DNA only is kept here, 42 bases in frame from base 1. Trimming costs V 5 bases and J 1 base, and their ends lie 8 bases apart.